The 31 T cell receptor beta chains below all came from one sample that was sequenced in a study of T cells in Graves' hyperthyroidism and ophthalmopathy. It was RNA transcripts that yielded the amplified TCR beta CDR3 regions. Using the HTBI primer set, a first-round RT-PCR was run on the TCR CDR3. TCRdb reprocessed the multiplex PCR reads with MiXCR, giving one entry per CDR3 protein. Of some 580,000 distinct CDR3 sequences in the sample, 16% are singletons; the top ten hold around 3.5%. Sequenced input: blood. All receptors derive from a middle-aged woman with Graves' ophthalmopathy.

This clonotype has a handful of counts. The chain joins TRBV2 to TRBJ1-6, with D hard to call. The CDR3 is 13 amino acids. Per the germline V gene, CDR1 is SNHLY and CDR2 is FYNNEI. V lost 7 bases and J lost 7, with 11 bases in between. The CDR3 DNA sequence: TGTGCCAGCAAATGGACGGTAAATTCACCCCTCCACTTT. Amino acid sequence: CASKWTVNSPLHF.

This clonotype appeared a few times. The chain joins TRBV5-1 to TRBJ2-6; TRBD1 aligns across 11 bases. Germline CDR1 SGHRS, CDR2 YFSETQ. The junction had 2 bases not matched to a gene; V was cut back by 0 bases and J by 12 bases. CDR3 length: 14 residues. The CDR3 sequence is CASSLGTGGTVLTF. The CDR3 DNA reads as TGCGCCAGCAGCTTGGGGACAGGGGGCACCGTCCTGACTTTC.

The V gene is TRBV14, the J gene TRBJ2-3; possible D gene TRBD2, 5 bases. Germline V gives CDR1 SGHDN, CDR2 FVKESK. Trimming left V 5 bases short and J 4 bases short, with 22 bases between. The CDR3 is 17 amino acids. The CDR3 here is CASSSRTFSSLSDTQYF. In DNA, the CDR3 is TGTGCCAGCAGCTCTCGGACTTTTTCGAGTTTATCAGATACGCAGTATTTT.

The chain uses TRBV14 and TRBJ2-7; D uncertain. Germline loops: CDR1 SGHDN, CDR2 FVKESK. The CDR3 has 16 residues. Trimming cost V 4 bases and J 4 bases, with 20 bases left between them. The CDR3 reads CASSPRLWGVPYEQYF. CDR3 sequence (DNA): TGTGCCAGCAGCCCAAGGTTGTGGGGTGTACCGTACGAGCAGTACTTC.

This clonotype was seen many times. This CDR3 is CASAAAGSVRGNTIYF. Here the CDR3 DNA reads TGTGCCAGTGCAGCGGCAGGGAGTGTCAGGGGAAACACCATATATTTT. This chain connects TRBV28 to TRBJ1-3, with D tentatively TRBD1 (5 bases). This CDR3 contains 16 residues. Germline lookup yields CDR1 MDHEN and CDR2 SYDVKM. The ends were cut back, 9 bases at V and 4 bases at J, with 22 bases in the middle.

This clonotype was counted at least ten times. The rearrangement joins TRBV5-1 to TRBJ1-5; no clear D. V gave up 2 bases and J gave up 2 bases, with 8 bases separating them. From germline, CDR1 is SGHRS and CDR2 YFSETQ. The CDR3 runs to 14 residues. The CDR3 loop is CASSLGPGNQPQHF. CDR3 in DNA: TGCGCCAGCAGCTTAGGACCTGGCAATCAGCCCCAGCATTTT. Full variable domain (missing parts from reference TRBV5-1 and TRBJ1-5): KAGVTQTPRYLIKTRGQQVTLSCSPISGHRSVSWYQQTPGQGLQFLFEYFSETQRNKGNFPGRFSGRQFSNSRSEMNVSTLELGDSALYLCASSLGPGNQPQHFGDGTRLSIL.

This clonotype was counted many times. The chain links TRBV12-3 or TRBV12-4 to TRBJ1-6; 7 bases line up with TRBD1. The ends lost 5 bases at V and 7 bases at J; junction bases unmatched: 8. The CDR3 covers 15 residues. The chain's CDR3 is CASSLRDSSNSPLHF. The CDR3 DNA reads TGTGCCAGCAGTCTGCGGGACAGCTCCAATTCACCCCTCCACTTT.

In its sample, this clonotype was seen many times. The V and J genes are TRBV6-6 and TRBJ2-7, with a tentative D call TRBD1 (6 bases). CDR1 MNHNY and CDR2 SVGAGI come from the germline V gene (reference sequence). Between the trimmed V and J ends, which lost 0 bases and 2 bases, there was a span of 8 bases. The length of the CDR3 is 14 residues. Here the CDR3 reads CASSYSTGPYEQYF. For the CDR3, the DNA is TGTGCCAGCAGTTACTCGACAGGTCCCTACGAGCAGTACTTC.

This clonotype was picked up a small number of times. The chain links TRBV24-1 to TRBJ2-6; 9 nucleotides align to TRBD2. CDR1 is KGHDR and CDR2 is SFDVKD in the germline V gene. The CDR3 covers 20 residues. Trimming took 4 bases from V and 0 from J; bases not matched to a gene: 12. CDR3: CATSERPGVAGDSGANVLTF. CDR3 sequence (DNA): TGTGCCACCAGTGAGAGACCAGGAGTAGCGGGAGACTCTGGGGCCAACGTCCTGACTTTC.

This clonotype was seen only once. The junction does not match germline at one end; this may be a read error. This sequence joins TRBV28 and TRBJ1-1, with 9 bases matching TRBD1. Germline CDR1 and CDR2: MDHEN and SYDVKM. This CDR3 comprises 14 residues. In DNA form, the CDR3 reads TGTGGCAGCAGTTCGGGACAGGGGAACACTGAAGCTTTCTTT. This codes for CGSSSGQGNTEAFF.

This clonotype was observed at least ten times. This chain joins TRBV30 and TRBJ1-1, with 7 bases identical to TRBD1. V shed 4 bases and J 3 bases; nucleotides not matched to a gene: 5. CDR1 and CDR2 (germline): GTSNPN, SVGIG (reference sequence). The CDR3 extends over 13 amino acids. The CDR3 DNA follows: TGTGCCTGGACTAGGGGGCCGGACACTGAAGCTTTCTTT. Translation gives CAWTRGPDTEAFF.

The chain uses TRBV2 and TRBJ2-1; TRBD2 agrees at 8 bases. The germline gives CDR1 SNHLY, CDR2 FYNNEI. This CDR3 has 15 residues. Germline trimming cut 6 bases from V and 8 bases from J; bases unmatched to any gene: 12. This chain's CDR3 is CASRAGLAQGYEQFF. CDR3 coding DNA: TGTGCCAGCAGAGCCGGACTAGCCCAGGGGTATGAGCAGTTCTTC.

The CDR3 DNA is TGTGCCAGTAATACGGGGAAAACCGTTTATAGCAATCAGCCCCAGCATTTT. Its protein product is CASNTGKTVYSNQPQHF. The chain carries TRBV19 and TRBJ1-5, with no clear D. Germline V gene lookup returns CDR1 LNHDA and CDR2 SQIVND (reference sequence). The CDR3 runs 17 residues. The germline V and J ends were trimmed by 7 bases and 0 bases, with 19 bases remaining between them. Together with reference TRBV19 and TRBJ1-5, the CDR3 gives the full variable domain: DGGITQSPKYLFRKEGQNVTLSCEQNLNHDAMYWYRQDPGQGLRLIYYSQIVNDFQKGDIAEGYSVSREKKESFPLTVTSAQKNPTAFYLCASNTGKTVYSNQPQHFGDGTRLSIL.

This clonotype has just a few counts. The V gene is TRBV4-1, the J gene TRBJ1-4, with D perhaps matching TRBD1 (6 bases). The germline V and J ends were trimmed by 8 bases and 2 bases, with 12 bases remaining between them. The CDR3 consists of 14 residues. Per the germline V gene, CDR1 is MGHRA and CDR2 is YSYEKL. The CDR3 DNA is TGCGCCAGCGGGGAAAGGGGGACTAATGAAAAACTGTTTTTT. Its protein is CASGERGTNEKLFF.

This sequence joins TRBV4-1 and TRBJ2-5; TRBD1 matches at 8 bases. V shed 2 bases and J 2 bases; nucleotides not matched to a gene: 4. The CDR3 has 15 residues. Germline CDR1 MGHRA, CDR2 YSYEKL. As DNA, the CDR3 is TGCGCCAGCAGCCAATCAGGGACAGGTCAAGAGACCCAGTACTTC. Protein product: CASSQSGTGQETQYF.

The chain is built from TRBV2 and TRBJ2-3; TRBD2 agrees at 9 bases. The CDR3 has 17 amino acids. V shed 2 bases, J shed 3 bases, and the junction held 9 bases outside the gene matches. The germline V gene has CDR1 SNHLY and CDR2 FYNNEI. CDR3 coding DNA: TGTGCCAGCAGTGAATGGGGACTAGCCTCTATGACAGATACGCAGTATTTT. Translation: CASSEWGLASMTDTQYF.

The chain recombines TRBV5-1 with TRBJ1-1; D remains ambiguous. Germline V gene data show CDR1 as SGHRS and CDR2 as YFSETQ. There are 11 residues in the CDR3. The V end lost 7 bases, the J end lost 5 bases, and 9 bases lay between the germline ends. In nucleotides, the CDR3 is TGCGCCAGCCCAAGCGAGACTGAAGCTTTCTTT. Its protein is CASPSETEAFF.

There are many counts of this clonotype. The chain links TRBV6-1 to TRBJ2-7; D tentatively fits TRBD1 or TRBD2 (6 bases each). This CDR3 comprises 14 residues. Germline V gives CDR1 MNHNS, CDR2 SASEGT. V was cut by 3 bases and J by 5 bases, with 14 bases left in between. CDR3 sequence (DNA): TGTGCCAGCAGTGACGATACAGGGAGGCACGAGCAGTACTTC. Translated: CASSDDTGRHEQYF.

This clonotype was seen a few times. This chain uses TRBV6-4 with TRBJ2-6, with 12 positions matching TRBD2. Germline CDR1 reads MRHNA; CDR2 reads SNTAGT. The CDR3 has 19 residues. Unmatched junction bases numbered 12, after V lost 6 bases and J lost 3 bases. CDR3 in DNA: TGTGCCAGCAGCCTATCACCGACTAGCGGGAGAGTTGGGGCCAACGTCCTGACTTTC. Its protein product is CASSLSPTSGRVGANVLTF.

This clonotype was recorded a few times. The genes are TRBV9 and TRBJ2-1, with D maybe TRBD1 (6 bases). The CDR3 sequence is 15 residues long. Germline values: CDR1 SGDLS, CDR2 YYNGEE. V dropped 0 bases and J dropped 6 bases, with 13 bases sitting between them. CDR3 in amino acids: CASSVDGTPANEQFF. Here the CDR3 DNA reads TGTGCCAGCAGCGTAGATGGGACACCCGCCAATGAGCAGTTCTTC.

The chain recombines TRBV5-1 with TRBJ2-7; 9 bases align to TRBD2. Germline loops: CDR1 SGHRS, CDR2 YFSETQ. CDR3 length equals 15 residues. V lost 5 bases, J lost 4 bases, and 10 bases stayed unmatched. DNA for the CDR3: TGCGCCAGCAGTCGAGCGGGAGGTAATCCATACGAGCAGTACTTC. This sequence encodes CASSRAGGNPYEQYF.

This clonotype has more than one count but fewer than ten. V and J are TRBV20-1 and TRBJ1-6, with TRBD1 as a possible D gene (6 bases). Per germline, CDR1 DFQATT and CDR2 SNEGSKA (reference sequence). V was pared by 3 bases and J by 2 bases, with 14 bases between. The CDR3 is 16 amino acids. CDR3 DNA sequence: TGCAGTGCTAGGGAGACAGGCGATACCTATAATTCACCCCTCCACTTT. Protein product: CSARETGDTYNSPLHF.

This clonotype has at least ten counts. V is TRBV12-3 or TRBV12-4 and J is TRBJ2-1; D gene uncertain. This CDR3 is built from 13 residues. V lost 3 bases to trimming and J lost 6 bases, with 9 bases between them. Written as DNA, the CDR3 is TGTGCCAGCAGTTTTAGTCAGAGCAATGAGCAGTTCTTC. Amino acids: CASSFSQSNEQFF.

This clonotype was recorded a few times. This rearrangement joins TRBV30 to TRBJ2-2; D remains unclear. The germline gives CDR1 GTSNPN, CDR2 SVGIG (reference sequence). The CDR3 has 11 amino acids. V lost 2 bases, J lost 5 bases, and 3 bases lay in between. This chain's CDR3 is CAWSRTGELFF. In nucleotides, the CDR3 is TGTGCCTGGAGTCGAACCGGGGAGCTGTTTTTT.

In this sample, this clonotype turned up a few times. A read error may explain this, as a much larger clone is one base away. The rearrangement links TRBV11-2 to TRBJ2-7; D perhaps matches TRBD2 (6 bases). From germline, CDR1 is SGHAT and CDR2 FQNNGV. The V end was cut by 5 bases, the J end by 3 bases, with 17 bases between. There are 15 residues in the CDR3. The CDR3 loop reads CASSPRQPGVYEQYF. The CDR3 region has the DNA TGTGCCAGCAGCCCCCGACAGCCGGGGGTCTACGAGCAGTACTTC.

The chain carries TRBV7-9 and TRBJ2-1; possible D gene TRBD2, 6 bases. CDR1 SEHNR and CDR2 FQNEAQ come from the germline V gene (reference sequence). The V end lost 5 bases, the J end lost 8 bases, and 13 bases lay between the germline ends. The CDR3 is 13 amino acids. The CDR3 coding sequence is TGTGCCAGCAGCGGAGGGTTGGCGGATGAGCAGTTCTTC. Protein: CASSGGLADEQFF.

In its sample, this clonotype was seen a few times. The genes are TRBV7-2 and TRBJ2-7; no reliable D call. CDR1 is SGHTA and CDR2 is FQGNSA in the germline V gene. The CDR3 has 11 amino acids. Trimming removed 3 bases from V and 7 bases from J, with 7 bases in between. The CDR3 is CASSFTSEQYF. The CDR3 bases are TGTGCCAGCAGCTTCACTTCGGAGCAGTACTTC.

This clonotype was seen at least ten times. DNA of the CDR3: TGTGCCAGCAGTTCGCCATGGGGGCGGGAGTCCCTCTTCTCCTACAATGAGCAGTTCTTC. Translated: CASSSPWGRESLFSYNEQFF. This chain joins TRBV28 and TRBJ2-1; D is perhaps TRBD2 (7 bases). The CDR3 is 20 residues long. Between the trimmed V and J ends, which lost 4 bases and 0 bases, there was a span of 25 bases. Per germline, CDR1 MDHEN and CDR2 SYDVKM.

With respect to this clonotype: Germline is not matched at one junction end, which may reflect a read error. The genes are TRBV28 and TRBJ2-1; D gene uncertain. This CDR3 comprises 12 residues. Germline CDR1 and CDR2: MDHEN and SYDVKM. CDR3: CASSLDSNEQLF. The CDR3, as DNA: TGTGCCAGCAGTTTAGACTCCAATGAGCAGCTCTTC.

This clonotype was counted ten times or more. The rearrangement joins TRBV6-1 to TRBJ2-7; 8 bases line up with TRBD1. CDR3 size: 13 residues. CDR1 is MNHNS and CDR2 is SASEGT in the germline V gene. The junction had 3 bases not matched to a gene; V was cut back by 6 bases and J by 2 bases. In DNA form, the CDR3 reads TGTGCCAGCAGGCCGGGACAGGCCTACGAGCAGTACTTC. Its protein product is CASRPGQAYEQYF.

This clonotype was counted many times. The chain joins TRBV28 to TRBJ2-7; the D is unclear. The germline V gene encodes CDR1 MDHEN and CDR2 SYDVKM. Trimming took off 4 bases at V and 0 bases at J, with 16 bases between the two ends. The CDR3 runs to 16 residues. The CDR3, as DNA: TGTGCCAGCAGTTCTTGGACGGTGTTGAGCTCCTACGAGCAGTACTTC. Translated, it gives CASSSWTVLSSYEQYF.